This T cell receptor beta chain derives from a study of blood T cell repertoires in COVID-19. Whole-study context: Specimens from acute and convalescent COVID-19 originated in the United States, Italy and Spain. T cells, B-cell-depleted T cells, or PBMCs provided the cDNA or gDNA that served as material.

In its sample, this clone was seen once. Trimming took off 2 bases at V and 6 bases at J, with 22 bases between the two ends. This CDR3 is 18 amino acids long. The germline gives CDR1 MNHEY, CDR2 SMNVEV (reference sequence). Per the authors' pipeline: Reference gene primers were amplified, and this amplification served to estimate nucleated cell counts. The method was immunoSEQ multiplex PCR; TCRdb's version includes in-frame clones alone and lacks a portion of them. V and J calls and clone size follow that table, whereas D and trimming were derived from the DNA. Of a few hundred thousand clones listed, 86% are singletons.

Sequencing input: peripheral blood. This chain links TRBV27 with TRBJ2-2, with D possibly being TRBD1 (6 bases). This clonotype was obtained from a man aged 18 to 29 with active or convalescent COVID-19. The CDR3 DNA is TGTGCCAGCAGTTTAGAGAGGACGGCTAGCAGGGGACCCGGGGAGCTGTTTTTT. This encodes CASSLERTASRGPGELFF.